This T cell receptor beta chain was identified during a study of neurological immune-mediated disorders. Germline V gives CDR1 DFQATT, CDR2 SNEGSKA (reference sequence). The CDR3 totals 13 residues. Trimming removed 0 bases at V and 1 base at J, with 6 bases between. It was by 5'RACE with 10-nucleotide random UMIs that the cDNA was made. TCRdb ran MiXCR on the 5' RACE reads and lists one entry per CDR3 protein. The data contain approximately 82,000 distinct CDR3 sequences, approximately 2.8% of them singletons. This clonotype was seen ten or more times. This TCR derives from a woman aged 25-40 years with multiple sclerosis. The sequenced sample was PBMCs. The gene calls are TRBV20-1 and TRBJ1-1; D is perhaps TRBD1 (6 bases). CDR3 sequence (DNA): TGCAGTGCTAGAGAACAGGGGAACACTGAAGCTTTCTTT. Residues: CSAREQGNTEAFF.